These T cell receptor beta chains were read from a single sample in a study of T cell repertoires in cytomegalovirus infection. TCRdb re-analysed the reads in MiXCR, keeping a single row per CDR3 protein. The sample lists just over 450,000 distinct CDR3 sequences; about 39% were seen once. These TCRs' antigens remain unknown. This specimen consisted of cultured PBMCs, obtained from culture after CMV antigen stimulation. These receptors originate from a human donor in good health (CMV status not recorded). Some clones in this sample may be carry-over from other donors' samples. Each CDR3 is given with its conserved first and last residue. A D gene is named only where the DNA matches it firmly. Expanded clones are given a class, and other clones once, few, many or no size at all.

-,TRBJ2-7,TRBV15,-,CATSRGGRAYEQYF
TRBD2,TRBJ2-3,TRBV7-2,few,CASSLGLAPETDTQYF
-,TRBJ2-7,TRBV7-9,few,CASSTGTPADEQYF
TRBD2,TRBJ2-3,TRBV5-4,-,CASSVDSGAGDTQYF
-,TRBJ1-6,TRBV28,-,CASSLSGHRLPLHF
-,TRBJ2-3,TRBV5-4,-,CASSPEGSTDTQYF
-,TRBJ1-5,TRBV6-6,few,CASSEYSNQPQHF
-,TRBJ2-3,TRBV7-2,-,CASSFTPTDTQYF
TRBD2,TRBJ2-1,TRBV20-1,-,CSASEAGGPIEQFF
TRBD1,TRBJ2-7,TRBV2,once,CASSEWPGGGHEQYF
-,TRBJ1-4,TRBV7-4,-,CASSLPGWEEKLFF
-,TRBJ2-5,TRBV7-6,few,CASSRDAGQETQYF
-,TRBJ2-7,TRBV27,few,CASSFRAGFQRYEQYF
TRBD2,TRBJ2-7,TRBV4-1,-,CASSQGRGPSGSPYEQYF
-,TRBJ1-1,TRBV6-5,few,CASSYGGTSNTEAFF
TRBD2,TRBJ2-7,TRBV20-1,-,CSARTLAGGPWEQYF
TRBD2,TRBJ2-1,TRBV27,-,CASSLYYLAGGQGEQFF
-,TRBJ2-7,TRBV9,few,CASSASSYGEQYF
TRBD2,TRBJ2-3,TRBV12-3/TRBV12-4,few,CASSLLVSSGRGTDTQYF
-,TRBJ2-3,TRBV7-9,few,CASSLGQMTDTQYF
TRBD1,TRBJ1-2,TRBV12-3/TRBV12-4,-,CASSPRGDRSYGYTF
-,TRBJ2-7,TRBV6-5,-,CASRSATRSYEQYF
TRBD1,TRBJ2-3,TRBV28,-,CASGDRASDTQYF
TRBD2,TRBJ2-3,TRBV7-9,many,CASSTSGSGLRTDTQYF
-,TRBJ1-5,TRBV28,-,CASSLNPLPPQHF
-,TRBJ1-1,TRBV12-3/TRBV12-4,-,CASSPGYGHTEAFF
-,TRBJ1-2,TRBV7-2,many,CASSSGGYNYGYTF